These 17 T cell receptor beta chains were sequenced from one sample in a study of cytomegalovirus exposure and HLA in healthy donors. The PCR employed 60 Vbeta primers together with 13 Jbeta primers. Measured with immunoSEQ multiplex PCR; TCRdb has only the in-frame clones, and not every one. Among more than 120,000 clones listed, 70% to 85% were seen once. What was sequenced was PBMCs. The receptor set was obtained from a male donor in good health and CMV-seronegative.

The rearrangement links TRBV29-1 to TRBJ2-1, with 12 bases identical to TRBD2. The junction had 4 bases not matched to a gene; V was cut back by 7 bases and J by 9 bases. Germline values: CDR1 SQVTM, CDR2 ANQGSEA. CDR3 length: 12 amino acids. The CDR3 sequence: CSAPGLAGEQFF. The CDR3 DNA follows: TGCAGCGCCCCGGGACTAGCGGGTGAGCAGTTCTTC.

The genes are TRBV9 and TRBJ1-2; the match to TRBD1 covers 7 bases. Germline CDR1 and CDR2: SGDLS and YYNGEE. There are 16 residues in the CDR3. The trim removed 7 bases at V and 4 bases at J, leaving 16 bases unmatched. This chain's CDR3 is CASSQTGTVTSYGYTF. In nucleotides, the CDR3 is TGTGCCAGCTCCCAAACCGGGACAGTTACAAGCTATGGCTACACCTTC.

The chain recombines TRBV6-1 with TRBJ2-1; 7 nucleotides match TRBD1. CDR1 MNHNS and CDR2 SASEGT come from the germline V gene. The trim removed 1 base at V and 4 bases at J, leaving 7 bases unmatched. This CDR3 is built from 16 residues. CDR3 region: CASSEEVRDSYNEQFF. The CDR3 region has the DNA TGTGCCAGCAGTGAAGAGGTTAGGGACAGTTACAATGAGCAGTTCTTC.

The gene calls are TRBV27 and TRBJ2-1; 9 nucleotides line up with TRBD2. The CDR3 length is 15 residues. The trim removed 2 bases at V and 6 bases at J, leaving 5 bases unmatched. Per germline, CDR1 MNHEY and CDR2 SMNVEV (reference sequence). The CDR3 loop reads CASSLTPGLANEQFF. Written as DNA, the CDR3 is TGTGCCAGCAGTTTAACCCCGGGACTAGCCAATGAGCAGTTCTTC.

The chain combines TRBV5-1 with TRBJ1-1; D call uncertain. The CDR3 is 14 residues long. V lost 4 bases, J lost 1 base, and 11 bases lay in between. The germline gives CDR1 SGHRS, CDR2 YFSETQ. The DNA for the CDR3 is TGCGCCAGCAGCCCCGGAGGCGGGAACACTGAAGCTTTCTTT. Protein: CASSPGGGNTEAFF.

The chain couples TRBV30 to TRBJ2-5; D is unresolved. This CDR3 spans 13 amino acids. Between the trimmed V and J ends, which lost 0 bases and 1 base, there was a span of 6 bases. Germline V gene lookup returns CDR1 GTSNPN and CDR2 SVGIG (reference sequence). In DNA form, the CDR3 reads TGTGCCTGGAGTGTCCTCTCCCAAGAGACCCAGTACTTC. It is translated as CAWSVLSQETQYF.

The chain joins TRBV5-1 to TRBJ2-7; 9 bases line up with TRBD2. This CDR3 is built from 14 residues. V was clipped by 6 bases and J by 7 bases; unmatched bases: 11. Germline V gives CDR1 SGHRS, CDR2 YFSETQ. The CDR3 is CASTQASGNLEQYF. CDR3 sequence (DNA): TGCGCCAGCACCCAGGCTAGCGGGAATTTGGAGCAGTACTTC.

The chain recombines TRBV4-1 with TRBJ2-7; possibly TRBD2 for D (5 bases). The CDR3 is made up of 15 amino acids. V gave up 3 bases and J gave up 2 bases, with 14 bases separating them. CDR1 MGHRA and CDR2 YSYEKL come from the germline V gene. In nucleotides, the CDR3 is TGCGCCAGCAGCCATCTTGGTACGGGGACCTACGAGCAGTACTTC. Protein sequence: CASSHLGTGTYEQYF.

J is TRBJ2-1 and V is TRBV15; 10 positions match TRBD2. Unmatched junction bases numbered 8, after V lost 6 bases and J lost 3 bases. This CDR3 is built from 16 residues. Per the germline V gene, CDR1 is LNHNV and CDR2 is YYDKDF (reference sequence). CDR3 in amino acids: CATSATGLAIYNEQFF. As DNA, the CDR3 is TGTGCCACCAGTGCCACGGGACTAGCGATCTACAATGAGCAGTTCTTC.

As to this clone: At one end, the junction sequence differs from germline, possibly due to a read error. The V and J genes are TRBV7-6 and TRBJ2-1, with D unclear. CDR1 SGHVS and CDR2 FNYEAQ come from the germline V gene. The length of the CDR3 is 11 residues. The CDR3 bases are TGTGCCAGCAGCTCCTTCAATGAGCAGTTCTTC. Translated: CASSSFNEQFF.

The chain couples TRBV28 to TRBJ2-7; 9 bases map to TRBD1. Germline-derived CDR1 and CDR2 are MDHEN and SYDVKM. The CDR3 is made up of 14 amino acids. The V and J ends lost 2 bases and 4 bases, in that order; junction bases with no gene match: 3. The CDR3 coding sequence is TGTGCCAGCAGTTTAGGGACAGGGCCTTACGAGCAGTACTTC. It yields the protein CASSLGTGPYEQYF.

This clone was seen a single time. This chain uses TRBV19 with TRBJ1-5, with D perhaps TRBD1 (6 bases). The V gene lost 4 bases and the J gene lost 9 bases, with 25 bases spanning the gap. The CDR3 is 17 amino acids. The germline V gene has CDR1 LNHDA and CDR2 SQIVND (reference sequence). The CDR3 here is CASSNPPWGGSRGPQHF. CDR3 DNA: TGTGCCAGTAGTAATCCTCCTTGGGGGGGCTCCCGAGGGCCCCAGCATTTT.

J is TRBJ1-1 and V is TRBV6-5; D possibly corresponds to TRBD1 (5 bases). The ends were cut back, 6 bases at V and 3 bases at J, with 17 bases in the middle. Looked up from germline, CDR1 is MNHEY and CDR2 is SVGAGI. The CDR3 has 15 amino acids. This CDR3 reads CASRPTREGYTEAFF. The CDR3 DNA reads as TGTGCCAGCAGACCGACCCGGGAGGGGTACACTGAAGCTTTCTTT.

The DNA of the CDR3 is TGTGCCAGCAGCCTAGAAGAGACCCAGTACTTC. Its translation: CASSLEETQYF. The rearrangement uses TRBV5-4 and TRBJ2-5, with D uncertain. The CDR3 consists of 11 residues. CDR1 SGHNT and CDR2 YYREEE come from the germline V gene (reference sequence). V lost 4 bases, J lost 3 bases, and 4 bases lay in between.

The gene calls are TRBV7-9 and TRBJ2-1, with 8 nucleotides matching TRBD2. The V and J ends lost 5 bases and 8 bases, in that order; junction bases with no gene match: 14. The CDR3 totals 16 residues. The germline gives CDR1 SEHNR, CDR2 FQNEAQ (reference sequence). CDR3 sequence reads: CASSPISGNPSHEQFF. The CDR3 nucleotides are TGTGCCAGCAGCCCAATTAGCGGGAACCCTTCCCATGAGCAGTTCTTC.

This clone was picked up one time. The J gene is TRBJ2-7, the V gene TRBV6-6, with 7 bases matching TRBD2. CDR3 length: 13 residues. Germline V lookup: CDR1 MNHNY, CDR2 SVGAGI (reference sequence). V was pared by 8 bases and J by 3 bases, with 7 bases of the junction left unmatched. The DNA for the CDR3 is TGTGCCAGCGTGAATAGCGGGCACTACGAGCAGTACTTC. Translation gives CASVNSGHYEQYF.

J is TRBJ2-1 and V is TRBV14; possible D gene TRBD2, 6 bases. The CDR3 runs to 15 residues. Germline V lookup: CDR1 SGHDN, CDR2 FVKESK. The V gene lost 0 bases and the J gene lost 3 bases, with 9 bases spanning the gap. The CDR3 DNA reads TGTGCCAGCAGCCAAGAGGGGGACTTCTACAATGAGCAGTTCTTC. Protein sequence: CASSQEGDFYNEQFF. Full variable domain (remainder filled in from reference TRBV14 and TRBJ2-1): EAGVTQFPSHSVIEKGQTVTLRCDPISGHDNLYWYRRVMGKEIKFLLHFVKESKQDESGMPNNRFLAERTGGTYSTLKVQPAELEDSGVYFCASSQEGDFYNEQFFGPGTRLTVL.